This T cell receptor beta chain stems from a study of cytomegalovirus exposure and HLA in healthy donors (TCRdb year 2017). About the full investigation: An earlier analysis of several hundred of the donors reported 276 Gb of sequence data and 117 million unique TCR beta sequences obtained from about 179 million T cells. Approximately 300 gigabases of sequencing data and roughly 80 million unique TCR sequences made up an early release that covered approximately 700 HLA-typed donors. Of the 398 genotyped donors, 81% fell in the genetic ancestry cluster associated with self-reported Caucasian donors. The study was designed to test whether signatures of past pathogen exposure could be identified by cataloging public T cell receptors. Using immunosequencing, the study profiled T cell repertoires from approximately 700 subjects and related those repertoires to cytomegalovirus serostatus. In addition to the first cohort of 650 to 800 subjects, a separate validation cohort of approximately 120 different subjects was used. High-throughput TCR immunosequencing, statistical association of individual TCRs with disease status, and machine learning were combined to predict cytomegalovirus infection status. To study patterns of TCR occurrence, a later analysis re-analyzed previously published TCR beta repertoires from 666 donors and added high-resolution HLA genotyping. In the later analysis, no new phenotypic data were used to find candidate immune exposures; instead, reliance was placed on TCR beta sequences and their occurrence across donors. In an earlier analysis of several hundred of the donors, high-throughput TCR beta sequencing was used to judge whether each TCR beta V gene segment behaved as functional or pseudogenic. Donor age, sex, ethnicity and CMV serostatus were compiled alongside the repertoire data. In a later genetic analysis, genome-wide SNP genotypes for about 65% of the roughly 670 donors were used, and that subset was treated as a discovery cohort. Every repertoire in the discovery cohort had been generated on one and the same sequencing platform. HLA typing covered class I and class II loci at four-digit resolution. The number of donors typed differed by locus, with 629-630 for A, B, C, DRB1 and DQB1, around 560 for DQA1, about 610 for DPA1, and about 450 for DPB1. Roughly five DR-DQ haplotypes were handled as single units for association and clustering because linkage in the cohort was strong. Among several hundred genotyped donors of the cohort, an average of approximately 240,000 unique TCR beta nucleotide sequences was sequenced per donor, of which about 19% were non-productive. The paper as a whole reports these results and caveats: Some IMGT-functional V segments, including TRBV6-2 and TRBV6-3, could not be told apart with the 87-base-pair reads, so those segments were excluded. Sequencing depth was assumed to be roughly uniform across donors in the presence/absence analyses, though that assumption may not hold. A further reported finding was that TCR beta sequences accurately predicted the HLA-A and HLA-B alleles for most subjects in the first cohort. In a later analysis, most CMV-associated TCR beta chains were found to appear HLA-restricted, with HLA associations seemingly driven largely by CMV exposure. Several of the top co-occurrence clusters appeared to be linked to parvovirus B19, influenza, CMV and Epstein-Barr virus, according to a later analysis. Linkage disequilibrium might explain the correlated functional status among segregating V segments, but an unknown experimental factor could not be excluded. While some public TCRs were present in many individuals, most TCR sequences turned up only very rarely across donors. Three of the identified cytomegalovirus-associated TCR beta chains were confirmed in vitro to be specific for cytomegalovirus antigens. In both the original and validation cohorts, the classifier was reported to diagnose cytomegalovirus status with high specificity and sensitivity. An association between a missense DCLRE1C variant and V-gene and J-gene trimming of TCR beta chains was found in a later genetic analysis and replicated in an independent cohort. Immune exposure information for the cohort was limited to CMV serostatus. At a false discovery rate of 0.05, a later analysis linked under 20,000 TCR beta sequences to specific HLA alleles. A later genetic analysis reported fewer N-insertions in productive TCRs among donors in an Asian-associated ancestry cluster than the approximately 700-donor mean. The authors suggested that the approach could potentially be generalized to other disease states and immunological phenotypes. A cluster of highly shared sequence variants was judged likely to represent a technical artifact of the sequencing pipeline. In the study, approximately 160 TCR beta chains were listed as associated with cytomegalovirus. Compared with equally common non-associated chains, HLA-associated TCR beta chains in a later analysis were more clonally expanded and had lower generation probabilities. About 17 rarely observed V segments, including chromosome 9 orphons, were excluded from the earlier analysis of some 590 of the donors because counts were too low. An earlier analysis of around 500 of the donors showed that most TCR beta V segments appeared in productive rearrangements either about 87% or about 30% of the time, which broadly matched IMGT annotations. Only TCR beta chains were sequenced in this cohort, and the absence of alpha or paired-chain data limited detectable features. When HLA alleles, especially DR and DQ, strongly co-occurred, attributing TCR associations to individual alleles was difficult. According to a later analysis, TCR association rates differed among HLA loci, with DRB1 alleles showing the most associated TCRs and HLA-C alleles showing the fewest. HLA typing was unavailable for some donors at each locus, so association tests used only the typed subset.

The library relied on the immunoSEQ multiplex PCR assay. For the multiplex PCR, a mixture combining 60 forward primers for TCR Vbeta segments and 13 reverse primers for TCR Jbeta segments was used. Amplification of the CDR3 region of rearranged TCR beta genes was performed with a multiplex PCR assay on genomic DNA. Amplified TCR beta libraries were sequenced as 87-base-pair reads on the Illumina HiSeq System. In the paper's pipeline: A later analysis tallied about 77 million unique TCR beta chains across the 550 to 850 repertoires, and some 10 million of those chains were shared by two or more donors. Raw reads were error-corrected and collapsed into unique sequences with a nearest-neighbor algorithm that merged closely related sequences to remove PCR and sequencing errors. Alignment of CDR3 sequences to IMGT reference sequences was used to assign V, D and J gene segments. For a sequence to be retained, a match of at least six nucleotides was required to both a V gene segment and a J gene segment. A rearrangement was called productive if the CDR3 had no stop codons and remained in frame with V and J, and every other rearrangement was called non-productive. CDR3 was defined according to IMGT convention as the region running from the second conserved V-encoded cysteine to the conserved J-encoded phenylalanine. The earlier analysis of 587 of the donors excluded sequences that lacked an unambiguous match to a single V gene segment. An earlier analysis of roughly 590 of the donors called V segments functional above 56.7% productive rearrangements and segregating when the between-donor standard deviation exceeded 5%. A statistical classification framework was built to diagnose cytomegalovirus status from the catalog of TCR beta chain sequences. In a later analysis, V and J genes were assigned by comparing TCR nucleotide sequences against IMGT/GENE-DB human TR gene sequences. In a later analysis, CDR3 sequences and most-parsimonious VDJ recombination scenarios were assigned using the TCRdist pipeline. In a later analysis, every TCR beta chain was defined by the combination of its CDR3 amino acid sequence and its V-gene family, and reads without a unique V-gene family were dropped. As a way to deal with suspected cross-contamination and a sequencing artifact, a later analysis dropped 450 to 700 nucleotide sequences that were highly shared and had low generation probability. For each public chain, a later analysis derived a clonal expansion index from normalized ranks of inferred template counts within each repertoire. In a later analysis, generation probabilities were computed using a VDJ recombination model fitted to out-of-frame rearrangements, and the results were checked against IGoR. In a later analysis, TCR-TCR, TCR-HLA and TCR-CMV co-occurrence was scored with hypergeometric tests, and a repertoire-size bias correction was applied to TCR pairs. To estimate false discovery rates, a later analysis permuted the HLA or CMV assignments 20 times. In a later analysis, co-occurring TCRs were grouped with DBSCAN, and TCRdist sequence similarity was added when clustering was performed within HLA-allele-positive subsets. Repertoires with fewer than 30,000 or more than 120,000 public chains were left out of co-occurrence clustering, as were five repertoires with anomalous nucleotide sharing. TCRdb took over this immuneACCESS table, retaining in-frame rearrangements with V and J assigned. Such tables are incomplete; in checked studies, under half of the missing clones stem from an unresolved V gene, and the remainder is unexplained. D and trimming come from the DNA, and the V and J calls and clone size come from that table. The sample contains some 100,000 clones, approximately 72% of them found a single time. The ten top clones hold 13% to 15% of the sample.

Remarks on this clone: No cognate antigen has been identified for it. The sample holds no much larger clone one base away, and base qualities are not on file.

In total, 600 or so healthy bone marrow donors made up the cohort. All cohort members were sampled while nominally healthy, although unrecorded immune exposures were likely present. The donor was CMV seropositive and belonged to the group of a few hundred seropositive cohort members. A peripheral blood sample was collected from each donor, and TCR beta sequencing was performed on peripheral blood mononuclear cells. Genomic DNA was extracted from the blood cell samples with the Qiagen DNeasy Blood Extraction Kit. The CDR3 goes from the cysteine to the phenylalanine over 17 residues. Kept here is only the CDR3 DNA, which spans 51 bases and is read in frame from base 1. The germline V end is reduced by 4 bases and the J end by 6 bases; junction bases left unmatched: 11. CDR1 and CDR2, per the germline V gene, are LGHNA and YNFKEQ.

The chain is assembled from TRBV4-2 and TRBJ2-3; 12 nucleotides in the junction match TRBD2. The clonotype comes from a male donor in good health and CMV-seropositive. Sequencing input: PBMCs. The DNA reads TGTGCCAGCAGCCTATCTCCCTCTAGCGGGGGGGCTGATACGCAGTATTTT. Protein translation: CASSLSPSSGGADTQYF.